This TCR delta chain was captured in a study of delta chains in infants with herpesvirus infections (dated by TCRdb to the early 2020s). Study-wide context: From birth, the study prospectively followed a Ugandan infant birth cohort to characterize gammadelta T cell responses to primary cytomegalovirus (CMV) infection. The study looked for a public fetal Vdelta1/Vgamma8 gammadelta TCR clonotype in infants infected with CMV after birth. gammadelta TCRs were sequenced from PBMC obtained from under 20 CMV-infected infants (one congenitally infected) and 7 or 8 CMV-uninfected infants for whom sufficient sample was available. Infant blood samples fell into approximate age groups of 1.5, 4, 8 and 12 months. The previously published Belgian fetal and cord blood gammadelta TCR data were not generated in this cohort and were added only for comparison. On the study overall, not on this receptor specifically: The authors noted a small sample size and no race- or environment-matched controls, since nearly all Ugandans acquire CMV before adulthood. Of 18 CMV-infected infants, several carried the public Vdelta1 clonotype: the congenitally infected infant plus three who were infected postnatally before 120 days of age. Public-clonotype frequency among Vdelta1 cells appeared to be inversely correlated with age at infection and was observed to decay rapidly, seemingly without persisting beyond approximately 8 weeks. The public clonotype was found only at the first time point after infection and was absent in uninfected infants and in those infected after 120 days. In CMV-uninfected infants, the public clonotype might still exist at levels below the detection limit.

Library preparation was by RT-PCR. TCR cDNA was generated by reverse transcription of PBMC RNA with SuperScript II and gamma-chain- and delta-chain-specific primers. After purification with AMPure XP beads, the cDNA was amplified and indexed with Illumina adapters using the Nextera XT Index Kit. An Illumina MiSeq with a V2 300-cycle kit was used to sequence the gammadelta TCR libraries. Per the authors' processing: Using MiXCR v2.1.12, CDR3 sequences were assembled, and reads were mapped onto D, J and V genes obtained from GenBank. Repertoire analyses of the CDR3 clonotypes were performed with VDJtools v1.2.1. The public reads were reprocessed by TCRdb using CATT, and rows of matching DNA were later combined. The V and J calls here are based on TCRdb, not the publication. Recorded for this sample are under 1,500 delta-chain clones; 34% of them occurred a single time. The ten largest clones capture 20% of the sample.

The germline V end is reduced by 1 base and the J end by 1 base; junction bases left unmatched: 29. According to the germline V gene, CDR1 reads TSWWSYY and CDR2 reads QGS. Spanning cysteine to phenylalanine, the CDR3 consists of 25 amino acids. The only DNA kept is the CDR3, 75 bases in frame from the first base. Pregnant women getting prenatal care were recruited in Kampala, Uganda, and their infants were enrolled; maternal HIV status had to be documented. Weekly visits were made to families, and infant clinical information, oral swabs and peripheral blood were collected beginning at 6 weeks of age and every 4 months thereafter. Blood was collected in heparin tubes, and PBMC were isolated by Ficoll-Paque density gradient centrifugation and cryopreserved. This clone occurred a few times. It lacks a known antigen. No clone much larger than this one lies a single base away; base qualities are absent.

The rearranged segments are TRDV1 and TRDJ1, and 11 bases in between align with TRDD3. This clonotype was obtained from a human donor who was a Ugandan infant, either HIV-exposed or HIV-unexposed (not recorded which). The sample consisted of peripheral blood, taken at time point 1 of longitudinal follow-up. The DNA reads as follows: TGTGCTCTTGGGGAACCGGACGTCCTACGGGACGATTTGTACTGGGGGATAACAGCCACCGATAAACTCATCTTT. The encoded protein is CALGEPDVLRDDLYWGITATDKLIF.